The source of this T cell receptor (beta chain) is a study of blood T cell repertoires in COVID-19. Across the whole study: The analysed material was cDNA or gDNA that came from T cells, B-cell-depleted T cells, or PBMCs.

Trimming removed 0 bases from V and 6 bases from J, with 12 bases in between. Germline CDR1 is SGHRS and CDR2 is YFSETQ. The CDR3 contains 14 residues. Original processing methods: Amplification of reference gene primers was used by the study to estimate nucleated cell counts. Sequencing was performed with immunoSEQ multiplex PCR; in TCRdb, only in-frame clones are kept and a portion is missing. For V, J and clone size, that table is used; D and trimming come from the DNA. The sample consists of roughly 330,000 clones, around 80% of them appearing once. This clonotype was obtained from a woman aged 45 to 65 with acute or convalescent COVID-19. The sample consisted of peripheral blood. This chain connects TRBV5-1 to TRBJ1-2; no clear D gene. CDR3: CASSLGSGYDGYTF. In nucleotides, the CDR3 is TGCGCCAGCAGCTTGGGGTCCGGGTACGATGGCTACACCTTC.